A selection of T cell receptor beta chains follows, all from one sample in a study of blood T cells in healthy people across ages. One entry per CDR3 protein results from TCRdb running MiXCR on the 5' RACE reads. The data show roughly 1.4 million distinct CDR3 sequences, around 55% seen once. Sequenced input: blood. The receptors were sampled from a man younger than 35 in good health. Each CDR3 is given with its conserved first and last residue. Each record gives: D gene, J gene, V gene, clone size, CDR3 DNA, CDR3 protein. A D gene is named only where the DNA matches it firmly. A row's size may be missing; if present it is once, few, many or a size class.

TRBD2,TRBJ2-3,TRBV12-3/TRBV12-4,-,TGTGCCAGCAGCGGTCCACTAGCGGGAGATGGAGATACGCAGTATTTT,CASSGPLAGDGDTQYF
-,TRBJ1-2,TRBV12-3/TRBV12-4,once,TGTGCCAGCAGTTTAGTTGGGGACACGTCCTATGGCTACACCTTC,CASSLVGDTSYGYTF
TRBD2,TRBJ2-1,TRBV15,-,TGTGCCACCAGGAGCGGGAGTTTCAATGAGCAGTTCTTC,CATRSGSFNEQFF
TRBD2,TRBJ2-3,TRBV7-9,-,TGTGCCAGCAGATTTAGCGGGGGGGCAGATACGCAGTATTTT,CASRFSGGADTQYF
-,TRBJ2-3,TRBV15,-,TGTGCCACCAGCAGAGCGGGATATGGGCAGTATTTT,CATSRAGYGQYF
-,TRBJ2-3,TRBV4-1,few,TGCGCCAGCAGCCAAGTCGCAAGGGCTCAGGGTTTAAGAGATACGCAGTATTTT,CASSQVARAQGLRDTQYF
TRBD1,TRBJ2-5,TRBV7-9,-,TGTGCCAGCAGCCTGAGGGGACAGGGTTCAGAGACCCAGTACTTC,CASSLRGQGSETQYF
-,TRBJ1-2,TRBV6-5,-,TGTGCCAGCAGTTACTCGGGGGACAAGGCGGATGGCTACACCTTC,CASSYSGDKADGYTF
-,TRBJ1-2,TRBV20-1,-,TGCAGTGGTCCTCCCCTCTTCTATGGCTACACCTTC,CSGPPLFYGYTF
TRBD2,TRBJ2-7,TRBV3-1,many,TGTGCCAGCAGCCAGGGAGGGCGCGTGAACTACGAGCAGTACTTC,CASSQGGRVNYEQYF
-,TRBJ1-2,TRBV6-2/TRBV6-3,-,TGTGCCAGCAGTTCCTCCAGGGGAATTTCAGGGTATGGCTACACCTTC,CASSSSRGISGYGYTF
-,TRBJ1-5,TRBV27,-,TGTGCCAGCAGCCTTATAGGGGGGCCCCAGCATTTT,CASSLIGGPQHF
-,TRBJ2-5,TRBV29-1,few,TGCAGCGTTGAGTCAGGACAAGAGACCCAGTACTTC,CSVESGQETQYF
-,TRBJ1-2,TRBV6-1,once,TGTGCCAGCAGTGAGGCAGGGGAAGTCTATGGCTACACCTTC,CASSEAGEVYGYTF
TRBD1,TRBJ1-6,TRBV4-2,few,TGTGCCAGCAGCCAAGGACAGGGGACGCCCCTCCACTTT,CASSQGQGTPLHF
TRBD2,TRBJ2-5,TRBV4-2,few,TGTGCCAGCAGCCAAGTCCCGGGACTAGCGGGAGAGACCCAGTACTTC,CASSQVPGLAGETQYF
-,TRBJ2-7,TRBV6-5,-,TGTGCCAGCAGTTACGGGTTAGTCGCCGAGCAGTACTTC,CASSYGLVAEQYF
-,TRBJ2-7,TRBV24-1,-,TGTGCCAGCAGTTTATTGGGGGGATTTACCTACGAGCAGTACTTC,CASSLLGGFTYEQYF
TRBD2,TRBJ2-5,TRBV10-3,once,TGTGCCATCACCGACGGGAGCGGGGGGTTGGAGACCCAGTACTTC,CAITDGSGGLETQYF
TRBD2,TRBJ2-1,TRBV20-1,-,TGCAGTGCTGTTCCGGGACTAGCGGGAGACTCTTCCTACAATGAGCAGTTCTTC,CSAVPGLAGDSSYNEQFF
-,TRBJ2-1,TRBV12-3/TRBV12-4,-,TGTGCCAGCAAAGGGATCGCAGCGTACAATGAGCAGTTCTTC,CASKGIAAYNEQFF
-,TRBJ2-1,TRBV12-3/TRBV12-4,-,TGTGCCACCTTAGAGGGCAATGAGCAGTTCTTC,CATLEGNEQFF
-,TRBJ2-7,TRBV20-1,-,TGCAGTGCTACCGGGACAAGGGGCTACGAGCAGTACTTC,CSATGTRGYEQYF
-,TRBJ2-7,TRBV25-1,-,TGTGCCAGCAGTGACGCTACGGGGTACGAGCAGTACTTC,CASSDATGYEQYF
-,TRBJ2-2,TRBV11-2,-,TGTGCCAGCACCCGACAGATCACCGGGGAGCTGTTTTTT,CASTRQITGELFF
TRBD2,TRBJ2-7,TRBV29-1,-,TGCAGCGTGGTAAAAGCGGGAGGGGACGAGCAGTACTTC,CSVVKAGGDEQYF
-,TRBJ2-3,TRBV29-1,-,TGCAGCGTTGAAGGGGAACTCACAGATACGCAGTATTTT,CSVEGELTDTQYF
-,TRBJ1-2,TRBV5-6,-,TGTGCCAGCAGCTCTGGGATTCCTAACTATGGCTACACCTTC,CASSSGIPNYGYTF
TRBD1,TRBJ1-2,TRBV3-1,-,TGTGCCAGCAGCCAAGAAGCAGGGGGCGAATCTGGCTACACCTTC,CASSQEAGGESGYTF
TRBD1,TRBJ1-1,TRBV5-1,-,TGCGCCAGCAGCCACGGGGACAGGCTAATGAACACTGAAGCTTTCTTT,CASSHGDRLMNTEAFF
-,TRBJ2-7,TRBV29-1,-,TGCCCTTCCGGGACTCACACCTACGAGCAGTACTTC,CPSGTHTYEQYF
-,TRBJ1-2,TRBV6-5,few,TGTGCCAGCAGTCTCGGTGGTACCGCGGGTTATGGCTACACCTTC,CASSLGGTAGYGYTF
TRBD1,TRBJ2-5,TRBV6-5,-,TGTGCCAGCAGTCTCCGGGACAGGGTGGAGACCCAGTACTTC,CASSLRDRVETQYF